A single sample is the source of the 18 T cell receptor beta chains below, sequenced in a study of blood T cell repertoires in COVID-19. Here immunoSEQ multiplex PCR was the method, and the copy in TCRdb shows in-frame clones only, minus some. Among roughly 140,000 clones listed, almost 80% were seen once. The sequenced sample was peripheral blood. Receptors were obtained from a man aged 45-65 years with active or convalescent COVID-19.

V usage is TRBV6-1 and J usage is TRBJ1-2; 12 positions agree with TRBD1. This CDR3 comprises 16 residues. The V gene end was trimmed by 1 base and the J gene end by 6 bases; junction bases not matched to a gene: 6. The germline V gene has CDR1 MNHNS and CDR2 SASEGT. The CDR3 DNA is TGTGCCAGCAGTGAAGGGGGGACAGGGGGCGTAAATGGCTACACCTTC. Its translation is CASSEGGTGGVNGYTF.

This clone was seen only once. The chain carries TRBV6-2 or TRBV6-3 and TRBJ2-7; 7 nucleotides match TRBD1. This CDR3 spans 14 amino acids. Germline values: CDR1 MNHEY, CDR2 SVGEGT. With V trimmed by 5 bases and J by 1 base, 5 bases remained unmatched. CDR3 nucleotide sequence: TGTGCCAGCAGTCTCCGACAGGGATCCTACGAGCAGTACTTC. This codes for CASSLRQGSYEQYF.

The chain is built from TRBV25-1 and TRBJ2-1; D is perhaps TRBD1 (6 bases). Looked up from germline, CDR1 is MGHDK and CDR2 is SYGVNS. This CDR3 is built from 13 residues. V was clipped by 10 bases and J by 6 bases, with 16 bases between them. The CDR3 nucleotides are TGTGCCATCCCCCGGACAGACCTCAATGAGCAGTTCTTC. Its translation is CAIPRTDLNEQFF.

A remark on this clone: Other DNA sequences in the sample encode the same CDR3. The V and J genes are TRBV5-1 and TRBJ1-4; TRBD1 is a possible D gene (6 bases). This CDR3 has 14 amino acids. Germline V CDR1 and CDR2: SGHRS, YFSETQ. V lost 0 bases to trimming and J lost 7 bases, with 10 bases between them. The CDR3 spells CASSLVQGGEKLFF. The CDR3 DNA follows: TGCGCCAGCAGCTTGGTACAGGGTGGTGAAAAACTGTTTTTT.

V usage is TRBV28 and J usage is TRBJ1-5; TRBD1 matches at 8 bases. The CDR3 runs 17 residues. Per the germline V gene, CDR1 is MDHEN and CDR2 is SYDVKM. Losses at the gene ends were 2 bases for V and 1 base for J; bases not matched to a gene: 7. The CDR3 DNA follows: TGTGCCAGCAGTTTAACCGGGACAGGAGCCAGCAATCAGCCCCAGCATTTT. It is translated as CASSLTGTGASNQPQHF. The whole variable domain, filled in from reference TRBV28 and TRBJ1-5, reads DVKVTQSSRYLVKRTGEKVFLECVQDMDHENMFWYRQDPGLGLRLIYFSYDVKMKEKGDIPEGYSVSREKKERFSLILESASTNQTSMYLCASSLTGTGASNQPQHFGDGTRLSIL.

The chain carries TRBV5-5 and TRBJ2-3, with 8 bases identical to TRBD1. The trim removed 4 bases at V and 3 bases at J, leaving 4 bases unmatched. In germline, CDR1 is SGHKS, CDR2 YYEKEE (reference sequence). This CDR3 comprises 14 residues. The CDR3 DNA reads TGTGCCAGCAGCCTAGACAGGGGAACAGATACGCAGTATTTT. As protein: CASSLDRGTDTQYF.

The V call is TRBV5-1, the J call TRBJ1-1; 8 positions agree with TRBD1. This CDR3 is 15 amino acids long. The germline gives CDR1 SGHRS, CDR2 YFSETQ. With 3 bases clipped from V and 4 bases from J, the junction kept 8 bases outside the gene matches. CDR3 sequence reads: CASSSALTGGTEAFF. CDR3 DNA: TGCGCCAGCAGCTCCGCCCTCACAGGGGGCACTGAAGCTTTCTTT.

This clone was detected only once. The gene calls are TRBV5-1 and TRBJ1-1; 7 bases fit TRBD1. Trimming at V came to 4 bases and at J to 5 bases, leaving 11 bases not matched to a gene. Germline V lookup: CDR1 SGHRS, CDR2 YFSETQ. This CDR3 is 15 amino acids long. CDR3 bases: TGCGCCAGCAGCACAAGACAGGGAATGGGGACTGAAGCTTTCTTT. It encodes CASSTRQGMGTEAFF.

This clone was detected only once. This rearrangement joins TRBV19 to TRBJ2-1; no clear D. The CDR3 consists of 14 residues. Germline V lookup: CDR1 LNHDA, CDR2 SQIVND (reference sequence). Trimming removed 2 bases from V and 8 bases from J, with 13 bases in between. The CDR3 coding sequence is TGTGCCAGTAGTATAAAGTTAAGCTTCTATGAGCAGTTCTTC. Residues: CASSIKLSFYEQFF.

The J gene is TRBJ2-7, the V gene TRBV5-1; 7 nucleotides agree with TRBD1. V lost 2 bases, J lost 7 bases, and 9 bases stayed unmatched. The CDR3 runs to 14 residues. Germline CDR1 SGHRS, CDR2 YFSETQ. For the CDR3, the DNA is TGCGCCAGCAGCTTTGGACAGGCAGACAGGGAGCAGTACTTC. This gives the protein CASSFGQADREQYF. Complete variable domain (other parts from reference TRBV5-1 and TRBJ2-7): KAGVTQTPRYLIKTRGQQVTLSCSPISGHRSVSWYQQTPGQGLQFLFEYFSETQRNKGNFPGRFSGRQFSNSRSEMNVSTLELGDSALYLCASSFGQADREQYFGPGTRLTVT.

This chain links TRBV6-5 with TRBJ2-7; D may be TRBD2 (6 bases). The CDR3 is made up of 14 amino acids. The V end lost 11 bases, the J end lost 0 bases, and 17 bases lay between the germline ends. CDR1 is MNHEY and CDR2 is SVGAGI in the germline V gene. CDR3 sequence: CAEPAGSSSYEQYF. DNA of the CDR3: TGTGCCGAGCCTGCGGGGTCGAGCTCCTACGAGCAGTACTTC.

The V and J genes are TRBV28 and TRBJ2-3; the match to TRBD1 covers 10 bases. Germline CDR1 MDHEN, CDR2 SYDVKM. The CDR3 consists of 14 residues. After removal of 5 bases from V and 7 bases from J, the junction contained 6 bases not matched to a gene. In DNA form, the CDR3 reads TGTGCCAGCAGTGCCGGGACAGGGGTAAATACGCAGTATTTT. Amino acid sequence: CASSAGTGVNTQYF. The full variable domain, in which reference TRBV28 and TRBJ2-3 provide the parts outside the CDR3, is DVKVTQSSRYLVKRTGEKVFLECVQDMDHENMFWYRQDPGLGLRLIYFSYDVKMKEKGDIPEGYSVSREKKERFSLILESASTNQTSMYLCASSAGTGVNTQYFGPGTRLTVL.

There are a few counts of this clone. This chain joins TRBV18 and TRBJ1-3, with 9 nucleotides matching TRBD1. Germline V gene sequence: CDR1 KGHSH, CDR2 LQKENI. Germline trimming cut 3 bases from V and 1 base from J; bases unmatched to any gene: 1. The length of the CDR3 is 15 residues. CDR3 loop: CASSPGTGSGNTIYF. The CDR3 DNA reads as TGTGCCAGCTCACCGGGGACAGGGTCTGGAAACACCATATATTTT.

This chain uses TRBV9 with TRBJ2-6; 11 bases are shared with TRBD1. Unmatched junction bases numbered 4, after V lost 1 base and J lost 1 base. The germline CDR1 and CDR2 sequences are SGDLS and YYNGEE. The CDR3 length is 18 residues. CDR3 coding DNA: TGTGCCAGCAGCGTACCCGGGACAGGGGGTTCTGGGGCCAACGTCCTGACTTTC. Protein product: CASSVPGTGGSGANVLTF.

This clone was found once. The chain uses TRBV10-3 and TRBJ2-2, with TRBD1 identical over 10 bases. The CDR3 has 19 amino acids. Germline-derived CDR1 and CDR2 are ENHRY and SYGVKD. Trimming removed 3 bases from V and 3 bases from J; junction bases left unmatched: 13. The CDR3: CAISEPQPLGQGDTGELFF. The CDR3 nucleotides read TGTGCCATCAGTGAACCCCAACCCCTCGGACAGGGGGACACCGGGGAGCTGTTTTTT.

The chain carries TRBV5-1 and TRBJ1-6; D is unclear. Germline loops: CDR1 SGHRS, CDR2 YFSETQ. Trimming pared 0 bases from V and 2 bases from J, leaving 12 bases between. The CDR3 covers 17 residues. CDR3: CASSLDSPGAYNSPLHF. CDR3 DNA sequence: TGCGCCAGCAGCTTGGATAGCCCCGGGGCCTATAATTCACCCCTCCACTTT.

This chain joins TRBV28 and TRBJ2-7; TRBD1 is a possible D gene (5 bases). Trimming shortened V by 8 bases and J by 5 bases, and 19 bases separated the two germline ends. CDR3 length equals 14 residues. Per the germline V gene, CDR1 is MDHEN and CDR2 is SYDVKM. CDR3 residues: CASHTNRGSHEQYF. As DNA, the CDR3 is TGTGCCAGCCATACAAATAGGGGTTCCCACGAGCAGTACTTC.

The V gene is TRBV2, the J gene TRBJ2-1; D is possibly TRBD2 (6 bases). This CDR3 is 15 amino acids long. V lost 1 base and J lost 4, with 11 bases in between. Germline assignment: CDR1 SNHLY and CDR2 FYNNEI. The CDR3 sequence is CASSEVLAAYNEQFF. The CDR3 coding sequence is TGTGCCAGCAGTGAAGTGTTAGCGGCTTACAATGAGCAGTTCTTC. Supplemented by reference TRBV2 and TRBJ2-1, the full variable domain reads EPEVTQTPSHQVTQMGQEVILRCVPISNHLYFYWYRQILGQKVEFLVSFYNNEISEKSEIFDDQFSVERPDGSNFTLKIRSTKLEDSAMYFCASSEVLAAYNEQFFGPGTRLTVL.